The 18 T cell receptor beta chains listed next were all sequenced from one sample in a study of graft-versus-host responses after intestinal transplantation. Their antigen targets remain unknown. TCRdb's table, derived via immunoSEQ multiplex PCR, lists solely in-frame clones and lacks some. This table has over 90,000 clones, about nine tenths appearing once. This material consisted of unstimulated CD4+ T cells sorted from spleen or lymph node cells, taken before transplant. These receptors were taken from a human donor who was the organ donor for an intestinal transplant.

CDR3 protein: CASSGNTGTGTDTQYF. In DNA, the CDR3 is TGTGCCAGCAGCGGAAACACGGGGACTGGCACAGATACGCAGTATTTT. The gene calls are TRBV9 and TRBJ2-3; perhaps TRBD2 as D (6 bases). CDR3 size: 16 residues. The germline V gene has CDR1 SGDLS and CDR2 YYNGEE. V lost 3 bases and J lost 1, with 15 bases in between.

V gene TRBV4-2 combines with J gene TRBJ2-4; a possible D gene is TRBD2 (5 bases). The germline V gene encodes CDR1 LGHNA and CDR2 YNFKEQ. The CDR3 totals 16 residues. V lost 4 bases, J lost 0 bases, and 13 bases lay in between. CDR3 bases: TGTGCCAGCAGCCCCCGAGCGAGGGAAGCCAAAAACATTCAGTACTTC. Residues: CASSPRAREAKNIQYF.

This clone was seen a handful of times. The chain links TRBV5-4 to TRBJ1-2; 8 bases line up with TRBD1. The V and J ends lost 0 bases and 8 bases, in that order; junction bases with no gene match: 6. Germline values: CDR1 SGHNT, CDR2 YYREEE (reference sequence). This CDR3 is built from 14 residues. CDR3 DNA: TGTGCCAGCAGCTTGGAGGCAGGGGGCGGGGGCTACACCTTC. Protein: CASSLEAGGGGYTF.

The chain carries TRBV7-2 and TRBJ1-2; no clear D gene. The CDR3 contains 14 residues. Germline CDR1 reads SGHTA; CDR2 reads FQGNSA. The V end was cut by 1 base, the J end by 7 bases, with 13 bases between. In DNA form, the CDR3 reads TGTGCCAGCAGCTTAGAGCTCGTGCTAAGTGGCTACACCTTC. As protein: CASSLELVLSGYTF.

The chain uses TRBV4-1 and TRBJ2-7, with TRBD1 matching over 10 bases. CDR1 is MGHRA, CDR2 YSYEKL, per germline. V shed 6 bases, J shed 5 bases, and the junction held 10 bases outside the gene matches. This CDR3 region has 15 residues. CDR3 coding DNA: TGCGCCAGCAGTCTAGCCGGGACAGGGGACAACGAGCAGTACTTC. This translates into CASSLAGTGDNEQYF.

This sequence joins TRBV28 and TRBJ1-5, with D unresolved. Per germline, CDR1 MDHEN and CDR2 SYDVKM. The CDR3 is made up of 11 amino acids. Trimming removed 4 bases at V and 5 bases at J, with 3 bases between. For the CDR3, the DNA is TGTGCCAGCAGTTCGGATCAGCCCCAGCATTTT. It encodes CASSSDQPQHF.

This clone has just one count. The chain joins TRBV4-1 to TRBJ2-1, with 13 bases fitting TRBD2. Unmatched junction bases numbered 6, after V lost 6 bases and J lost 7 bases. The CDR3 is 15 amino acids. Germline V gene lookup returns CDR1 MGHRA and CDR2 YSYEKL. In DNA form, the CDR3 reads TGCGCCAGCAGACTACTAGCGGGGGGGCTGAATGAGCAGTTCTTC. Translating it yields CASRLLAGGLNEQFF.

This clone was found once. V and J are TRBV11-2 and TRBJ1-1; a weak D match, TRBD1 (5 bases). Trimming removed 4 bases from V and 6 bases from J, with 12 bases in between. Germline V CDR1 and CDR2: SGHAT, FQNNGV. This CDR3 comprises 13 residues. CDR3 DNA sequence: TGTGCCAGCAGCTACTTGGACACCTCTGAAGCTTTCTTT. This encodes CASSYLDTSEAFF.

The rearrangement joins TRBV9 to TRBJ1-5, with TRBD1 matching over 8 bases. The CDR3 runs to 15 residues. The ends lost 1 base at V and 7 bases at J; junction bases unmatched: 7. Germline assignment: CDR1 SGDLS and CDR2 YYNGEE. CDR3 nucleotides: TGTGCCAGCAGCGTAATCCGACAGGGGTGGCAGCCCCAGCATTTT. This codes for CASSVIRQGWQPQHF.

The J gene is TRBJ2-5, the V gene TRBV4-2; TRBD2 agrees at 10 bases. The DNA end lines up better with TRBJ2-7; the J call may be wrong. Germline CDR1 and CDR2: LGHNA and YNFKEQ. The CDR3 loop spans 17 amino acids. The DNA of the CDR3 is TGTGCCAGCAGCCAAGATCTTGGAGCTAGCGGGGGCTACGAGCAGTACTTC. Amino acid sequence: CASSQDLGASGGYEQYF.

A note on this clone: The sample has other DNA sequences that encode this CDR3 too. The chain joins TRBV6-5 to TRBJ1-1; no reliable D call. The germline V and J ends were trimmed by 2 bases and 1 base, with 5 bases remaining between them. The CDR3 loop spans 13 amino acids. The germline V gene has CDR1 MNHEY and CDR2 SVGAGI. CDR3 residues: CASSYGQNTEAFF. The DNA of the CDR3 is TGTGCCAGCAGTTACGGCCAGAACACTGAAGCTTTCTTT.

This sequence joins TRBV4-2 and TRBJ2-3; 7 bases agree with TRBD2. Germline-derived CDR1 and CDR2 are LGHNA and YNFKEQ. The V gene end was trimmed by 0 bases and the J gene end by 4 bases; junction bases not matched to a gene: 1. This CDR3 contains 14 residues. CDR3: CASSQELASDTQYF. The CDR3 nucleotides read TGTGCCAGCAGCCAAGAACTAGCGTCAGATACGCAGTATTTT.

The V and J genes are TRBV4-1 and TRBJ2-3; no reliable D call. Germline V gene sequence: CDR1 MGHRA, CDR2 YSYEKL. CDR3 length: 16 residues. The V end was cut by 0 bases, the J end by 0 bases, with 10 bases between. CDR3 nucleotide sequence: TGCGCCAGCAGCCAAGAGGGCACGCAAAGCACAGATACGCAGTATTTT. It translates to CASSQEGTQSTDTQYF.

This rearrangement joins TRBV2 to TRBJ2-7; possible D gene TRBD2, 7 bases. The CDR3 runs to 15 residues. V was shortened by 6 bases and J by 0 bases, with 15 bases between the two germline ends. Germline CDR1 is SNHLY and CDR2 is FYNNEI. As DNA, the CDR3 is TGTGCCAGCAGCGGGACTACAGGGTTCTCCTACGAGCAGTACTTC. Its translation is CASSGTTGFSYEQYF. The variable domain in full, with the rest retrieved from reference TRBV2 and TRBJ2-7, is EPEVTQTPSHQVTQMGQEVILRCVPISNHLYFYWYRQILGQKVEFLVSFYNNEISEKSEIFDDQFSVERPDGSNFTLKIRSTKLEDSAMYFCASSGTTGFSYEQYFGPGTRLTVT.

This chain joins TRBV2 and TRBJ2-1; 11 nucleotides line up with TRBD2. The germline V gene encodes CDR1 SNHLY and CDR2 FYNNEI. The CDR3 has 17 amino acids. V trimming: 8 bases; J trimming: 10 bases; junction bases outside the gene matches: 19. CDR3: CASPHEGSGGAEGEQFF. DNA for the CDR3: TGTGCCAGCCCGCACGAGGGTAGCGGGGGGGCCGAGGGAGAGCAGTTCTTC.

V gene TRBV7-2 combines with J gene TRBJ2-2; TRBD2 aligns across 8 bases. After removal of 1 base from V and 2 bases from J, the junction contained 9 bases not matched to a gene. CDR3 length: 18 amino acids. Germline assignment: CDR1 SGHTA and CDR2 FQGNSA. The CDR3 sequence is CASSLGRARGGNTGELFF. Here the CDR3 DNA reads TGTGCCAGCAGCTTAGGGCGTGCCCGGGGGGGTAACACCGGGGAGCTGTTTTTT.

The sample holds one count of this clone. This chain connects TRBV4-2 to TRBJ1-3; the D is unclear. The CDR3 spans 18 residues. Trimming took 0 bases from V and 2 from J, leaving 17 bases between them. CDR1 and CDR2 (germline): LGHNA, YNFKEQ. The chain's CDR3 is CASSQDGQATRPGNTIYF. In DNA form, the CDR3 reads TGTGCCAGCAGCCAAGACGGTCAGGCTACAAGGCCTGGAAACACCATATATTTT.

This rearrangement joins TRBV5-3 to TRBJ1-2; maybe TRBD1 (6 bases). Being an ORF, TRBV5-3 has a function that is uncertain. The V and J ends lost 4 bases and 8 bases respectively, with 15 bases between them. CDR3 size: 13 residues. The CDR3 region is CARSQNRVEGYTF. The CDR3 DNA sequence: TGTGCCAGAAGCCAGAACAGGGTAGAAGGCTACACCTTC.